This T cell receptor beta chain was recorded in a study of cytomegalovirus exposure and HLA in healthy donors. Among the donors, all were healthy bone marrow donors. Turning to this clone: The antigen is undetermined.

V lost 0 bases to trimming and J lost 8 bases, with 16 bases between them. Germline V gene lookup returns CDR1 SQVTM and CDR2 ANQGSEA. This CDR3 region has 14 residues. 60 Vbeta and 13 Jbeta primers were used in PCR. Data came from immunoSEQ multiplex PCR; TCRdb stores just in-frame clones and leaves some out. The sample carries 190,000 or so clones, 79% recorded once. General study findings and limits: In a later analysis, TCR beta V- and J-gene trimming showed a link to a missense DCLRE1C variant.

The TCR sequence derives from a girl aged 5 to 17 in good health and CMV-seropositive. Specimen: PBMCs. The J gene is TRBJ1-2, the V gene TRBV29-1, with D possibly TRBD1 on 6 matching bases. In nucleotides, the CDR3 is TGCAGCGTTGAAGATCAGGGGAAGGTGGGGGGCTACACCTTC. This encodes CSVEDQGKVGGYTF.